The 20 T cell receptor beta chains presented below share a single source sample, sequenced in a study of post-analysis software for immune sequencing data. Unique-molecular-identifier-tagged TCR beta cDNA libraries were used. TCRdb passed the PCR reads through MiXCR, listing each CDR3 protein once. The sample lists about 820,000 distinct CDR3 sequences; around 50% were seen once. Overall study results and limits: Among five TRBV segments more frequent in patients than controls were TRBV5-6, TRBV5-1 and TRBV20-1.

Their antigen targets remain unknown. The sequencing sample was made of blood. These receptors all come from a girl between 10 and 17 years old with multiple sclerosis.

J is TRBJ1-2 and V is TRBV3-1; the D gene is possibly TRBD1 (5 bases). The V and J ends lost 0 bases and 6 bases respectively, with 14 bases between them. This CDR3 is 15 amino acids long. The germline V gene encodes CDR1 LGHDT and CDR2 YNNKEL (reference sequence). The CDR3 sequence is CASSQDSAGLNGYTF. CDR3 DNA sequence: TGTGCCAGCAGCCAAGATTCTGCAGGGCTGAATGGCTACACCTTC.

V is TRBV5-1 and J is TRBJ2-4; the D gene could be TRBD1 or TRBD2 (5 bases each). Per the germline V gene, CDR1 is SGHRS and CDR2 is YFSETQ. The CDR3 has 18 residues. Trimming took 2 bases from V and 11 from J, leaving 29 bases between them. The CDR3 loop is CASSLKSPGRTPLGVQYF. The CDR3 DNA reads as TGCGCCAGCAGCTTAAAAAGCCCGGGACGGACGCCTCTTGGGGTTCAGTACTTC.

The chain combines TRBV2 with TRBJ1-2; no firm D call. CDR3 size: 11 residues. The V gene lost 8 bases and the J gene lost 4 bases, with 8 bases spanning the gap. Germline CDR1 reads SNHLY; CDR2 reads FYNNEI. CDR3 amino acids: CASQASYGYTF. CDR3 sequence (DNA): TGTGCCAGCCAAGCAAGCTATGGCTACACCTTC.

This clonotype was counted a few times. The rearrangement joins TRBV5-1 to TRBJ2-5; D gene unclear. V was trimmed by 0 bases and J by 4 bases, leaving 16 bases between them. The CDR3 covers 16 residues. Germline CDR1 SGHRS, CDR2 YFSETQ. CDR3 sequence: CASSLAGQNSGETQYF. The CDR3 nucleotides are TGCGCCAGCAGCTTGGCCGGCCAAAACTCAGGAGAGACCCAGTACTTC.

This clonotype was seen just once. The chain has TRBV12-3 or TRBV12-4 and TRBJ2-5; the match to TRBD2 covers 9 bases. After removal of 5 bases from V and 4 bases from J, the junction contained 5 bases not matched to a gene. This CDR3 contains 14 residues. The CDR3 coding sequence is TGTGCCAGCAGTACCGGGACTAGCCCAGAGACCCAGTACTTC. Amino acids: CASSTGTSPETQYF.

The CDR3 coding sequence is TGCAGCGTTGAATCGCGGGGGATCTCCTACGAGCAGTACTTC. Translating it yields CSVESRGISYEQYF. The V gene is TRBV29-1, the J gene TRBJ2-7; TRBD2 aligns across 7 bases. The CDR3 covers 14 residues. V trimming: 2 bases; J trimming: 0 bases; junction bases outside the gene matches: 4. The germline gives CDR1 SQVTM, CDR2 ANQGSEA.

This clonotype appeared a few times. V is TRBV20-1 and J is TRBJ2-5, with 9 bases aligning to TRBD2. The CDR3 is 15 amino acids. Unmatched junction bases numbered 11, after V lost 5 bases and J lost 4 bases. Per the germline V gene, CDR1 is DFQATT and CDR2 is SNEGSKA (reference sequence). The CDR3 protein is CSAPLAGGLGETQYF. DNA of the CDR3: TGCAGTGCTCCCCTCGCGGGGGGGCTAGGAGAGACCCAGTACTTC.

This chain connects TRBV29-1 to TRBJ2-3; TRBD2 matches at 8 bases. The CDR3 has 13 amino acids. CDR1 is SQVTM, CDR2 ANQGSEA, per germline. V lost 6 bases and J lost 2; bases outside the gene matches: 4. This CDR3 is CSVGTSLTDTQYF. CDR3 nucleotide sequence: TGCAGCGTCGGGACTAGTCTCACAGATACGCAGTATTTT.

A few counts support this clonotype. V and J are TRBV21-1 and TRBJ2-3; the table assigns TRBD1, which was not confirmed against the DNA. TRBV21-1 is a documented pseudogene. This CDR3 region has 14 residues. In DNA form, the CDR3 reads TGTGCCAGCTCGACCCCCAGGGGCGCGGATACGCAGTATTTT. Translated: CASSTPRGADTQYF.

The gene calls are TRBV20-1 and TRBJ2-1; 8 bases are shared with TRBD1. This CDR3 has 14 amino acids. Germline loops: CDR1 DFQATT, CDR2 SNEGSKA (reference sequence). With 6 bases clipped from V and 2 bases from J, the junction kept 6 bases outside the gene matches. The CDR3 bases are TGCAGTGCCCTGGACAGGGAGGCCTACAATGAGCAGTTCTTC. Translated, it gives CSALDREAYNEQFF.

CDR3 residues: CASSRDTGLAGSLHEQFF. CDR3 DNA sequence: TGTGCCAGCAGCAGAGATACGGGACTAGCGGGGTCTCTCCATGAGCAGTTCTTC. V gene TRBV6-4 combines with J gene TRBJ2-1; 13 bases map to TRBD2. The germline CDR1 and CDR2 sequences are MRHNA and SNTAGT. V trimming: 6 bases; J trimming: 8 bases; junction bases outside the gene matches: 16. The CDR3 loop spans 18 amino acids.

This clonotype has just a few counts. The chain couples TRBV12-3 or TRBV12-4 to TRBJ2-2, with TRBD1 identical over 9 bases. CDR3 length: 17 residues. Trimming cost V 5 bases and J 5 bases; bases outside gene matches: 12. DNA of the CDR3: TGTGCCAGCAGTGTAACAGGGGGCGTAAGTCGGACCGGGGAGCTGTTTTTT. This gives the protein CASSVTGGVSRTGELFF.

The chain is built from TRBV5-1 and TRBJ2-3, with 14 positions matching TRBD2. This CDR3 region has 17 residues. Germline V CDR1 and CDR2: SGHRS, YFSETQ. V shed 4 bases and J 5 bases; nucleotides not matched to a gene: 9. CDR3: CASSLGTSGRSKDTQYF. The CDR3 DNA sequence: TGCGCCAGCAGCCTCGGGACTAGCGGGAGATCGAAAGATACGCAGTATTTT.

The chain has TRBV20-1 and TRBJ2-4; unclear D gene. V lost 6 bases, J lost 9 bases, and 15 bases lay in between. The CDR3 extends over 12 amino acids. Per the germline V gene, CDR1 is DFQATT and CDR2 is SNEGSKA (reference sequence). CDR3 in DNA: TGCAGTGCAAAAACCGGGCTAGGCATTCAGTACTTC. Amino acids: CSAKTGLGIQYF.

This clonotype was found a few times. V gene TRBV2 combines with J gene TRBJ2-5; D call uncertain. Deletions cut 0 bases from V and 5 bases from J, with 7 bases between. This CDR3 spans 13 amino acids. Per germline, CDR1 SNHLY and CDR2 FYNNEI. The CDR3 nucleotides are TGTGCCAGCAGTGAAGCGCTTCTGGAGACCCAGTACTTC. Protein: CASSEALLETQYF.

This clonotype was counted a few times. V and J are TRBV6-6 and TRBJ2-5; TRBD2 aligns across 10 bases. After removal of 3 bases from V and 5 bases from J, the junction contained 6 bases not matched to a gene. CDR3 size: 15 residues. Germline V gives CDR1 MNHNY, CDR2 SVGAGI (reference sequence). As DNA, the CDR3 is TGTGCCAGCAGTTATGGAGCGGGGGGGCAGGAGACCCAGTACTTC. Translating gives CASSYGAGGQETQYF.

The rearrangement uses TRBV7-2 and TRBJ1-5; 9 bases map to TRBD1. Germline CDR1 reads SGHTA; CDR2 reads FQGNSA. Germline trimming cut 5 bases from V and 7 bases from J; bases unmatched to any gene: 6. This CDR3 contains 14 residues. The CDR3 DNA reads as TGTGCCAGCAGCCTGGACAGGGGAATGCAGCCCCAGCATTTT. It codes for CASSLDRGMQPQHF.

This clonotype was seen a few times. The genes are TRBV7-6 and TRBJ2-7, with a tentative D call TRBD2 (6 bases). Germline CDR1 is SGHVS and CDR2 is FNYEAQ. Trimming took off 7 bases at V and 0 bases at J, with 13 bases between the two ends. The CDR3 is made up of 14 amino acids. The CDR3 DNA sequence: TGTGCCAGCAATAGGGGAGGATTCTCCTACGAGCAGTACTTC. This codes for CASNRGGFSYEQYF.

V gene TRBV12-3 or TRBV12-4 combines with J gene TRBJ2-4, with TRBD1 identical over 8 bases. The J call could be wrong; TRBJ2-7 is a better fit for the DNA end. This CDR3 region has 13 residues. The CDR3 DNA sequence: TGTGCCAGCTCTATGGCAGGGGGCAGCGAGCAGTACTTC. Protein sequence: CASSMAGGSEQYF.

V gene TRBV27 combines with J gene TRBJ2-1; D remains unclear. CDR3 length: 15 amino acids. Germline V lookup: CDR1 MNHEY, CDR2 SMNVEV (reference sequence). V lost 4 bases, J lost 0 bases, and 10 bases lay in between. The CDR3 spells CASSSDGSSYNEQFF. Written as DNA, the CDR3 is TGTGCCAGCAGTTCCGACGGCAGCTCCTACAATGAGCAGTTCTTC.